Listed below are T cell receptor beta chains from one sample, sequenced in a study of T cell responses to AZD1222 COVID-19 vaccine. This table comes from immunoSEQ multiplex PCR, and its TCRdb copy is limited to in-frame clones, with some not included. The sample has roughly 97,000 clones, about 89% seen once; the top ten hold 3.3%. Sample: peripheral blood, taken 28 days after the second dose of the MenACWY control vaccine. All receptors come from an adult who received the MenACWY meningococcal vaccine as a control. CDR3s include the opening cysteine and the closing phenylalanine or tryptophan. The D gene is left open where the match is weak. Where a row states a size, it is once, few, many or the class of an expanded clone; other rows omit it.

v_gene: TRBV5-1
abundance: NA
d_gene: NA
j_gene: TRBJ2-1
CDR3aa: CASSREGQSSYNEQFF
CDR3nt: TGCGCCAGCAGCCGGGAGGGACAGAGCTCCTACAATGAGCAGTTCTTC

v_gene: TRBV18
abundance: NA
d_gene: TRBD2
j_gene: TRBJ2-5
CDR3aa: CAGSPGQRGARLLPDYQETQYF
CDR3nt: TGTGCCGGCTCACCAGGCCAGCGGGGGGCCCGACTCCTACCAGATTACCAAGAGACCCAGTACTTC

v_gene: TRBV6-5
abundance: NA
d_gene: TRBD1
j_gene: TRBJ2-1
CDR3aa: CASKRQGYNEQFF
CDR3nt: TGTGCCAGCAAGAGACAGGGGTACAATGAGCAGTTCTTC

v_gene: TRBV7-3
abundance: NA
d_gene: NA
j_gene: TRBJ2-2
CDR3aa: CASSLTMATGELFF
CDR3nt: TGTGCCAGCAGCTTAACAATGGCCACCGGGGAGCTGTTTTTT

v_gene: TRBV14
abundance: NA
d_gene: TRBD2
j_gene: TRBJ2-5
CDR3aa: CASSPPGRLAKGRETQYF
CDR3nt: TGTGCCAGCAGCCCCCCCGGGAGGCTAGCGAAGGGGCGGGAGACCCAGTACTTC

v_gene: TRBV27
abundance: NA
d_gene: TRBD1
j_gene: TRBJ1-2
CDR3aa: CASSPSTGGGYTF
CDR3nt: TGTGCCAGCAGTCCCTCGACAGGGGGAGGCTACACCTTC

v_gene: TRBV25-1
abundance: NA
d_gene: NA
j_gene: TRBJ1-1
CDR3aa: CASSESNTPPKAFF
CDR3nt: TGTGCCAGCAGTGAATCAAATACGCCCCCTAAAGCTTTCTTT

v_gene: TRBV7-6
abundance: once
d_gene: TRBD1
j_gene: TRBJ1-1
CDR3aa: CASSLGQGGNTEAFF
CDR3nt: TGTGCCAGCAGCTTGGGACAGGGGGGGAACACTGAAGCTTTCTTT

v_gene: TRBV5-1
abundance: NA
d_gene: NA
j_gene: TRBJ1-5
CDR3aa: CASSLEGTYDQPQHF
CDR3nt: TGCGCCAGCAGCTTGGAGGGGACATACGATCAGCCCCAGCATTTT

v_gene: TRBV7-3
abundance: NA
d_gene: NA
j_gene: TRBJ2-7
CDR3aa: CASSLNRVYEQYF
CDR3nt: TGTGCCAGCAGCTTAAACAGGGTCTACGAGCAGTACTTC

v_gene: TRBV20-1
abundance: NA
d_gene: NA
j_gene: TRBJ2-1
CDR3aa: CSASKPYNEQFF
CDR3nt: TGCAGTGCGAGTAAACCCTACAATGAGCAGTTCTTC

v_gene: TRBV27
abundance: NA
d_gene: NA
j_gene: TRBJ2-2
CDR3aa: CASSRAGTPTGELFF
CDR3nt: TGTGCCAGCAGTAGGGCAGGGACGCCCACCGGGGAGCTGTTTTTT

v_gene: TRBV11-2
abundance: NA
d_gene: NA
j_gene: TRBJ2-7
CDR3aa: CASSVEYPGYEQYF
CDR3nt: TGTGCCAGCAGCGTCGAGTACCCCGGTTACGAGCAGTACTTC

v_gene: TRBV19
abundance: NA
d_gene: NA
j_gene: TRBJ2-2
CDR3aa: CASNPLSTGELFF
CDR3nt: TGTGCCAGTAACCCGCTGTCCACCGGGGAGCTGTTTTTT

v_gene: TRBV15
abundance: NA
d_gene: NA
j_gene: TRBJ2-7
CDR3aa: CATSSYRRNDEQYF
CDR3nt: TGTGCCACCAGCAGTTACAGGCGGAATGACGAGCAGTACTTC

v_gene: TRBV10-3
abundance: few
d_gene: TRBD1
j_gene: TRBJ2-3
CDR3aa: CAAGQGATDTQYF
CDR3nt: TGTGCCGCGGGACAGGGGGCGACAGATACGCAGTATTTT

v_gene: TRBV4-2
abundance: few
d_gene: NA
j_gene: TRBJ2-7
CDR3aa: CASSQDRARTPYEQYF
CDR3nt: TGTGCCAGCAGCCAAGATAGGGCCCGGACCCCTTACGAGCAGTACTTC

v_gene: TRBV6-5
abundance: NA
d_gene: TRBD1
j_gene: TRBJ2-7
CDR3aa: CASSYSRTGYEQYF
CDR3nt: TGTGCCAGCAGTTACTCGAGGACAGGCTACGAGCAGTACTTC

v_gene: TRBV6-5
abundance: NA
d_gene: NA
j_gene: TRBJ1-2
CDR3aa: CASSYSRVDHGYTF
CDR3nt: TGTGCCAGCAGTTACTCGAGGGTGGATCATGGCTACACCTTC

v_gene: TRBV10-3
abundance: NA
d_gene: TRBD1
j_gene: TRBJ1-1
CDR3aa: CAISERQGGFGGGTEAFF
CDR3nt: TGTGCCATCAGTGAGAGACAGGGTGGGTTCGGCGGTGGTACTGAAGCTTTCTTT

v_gene: TRBV24-1
abundance: NA
d_gene: TRBD1
j_gene: TRBJ1-5
CDR3aa: CATSQGGEQPQHF
CDR3nt: TGTGCCACCAGTCAGGGGGGGGAACAGCCCCAGCATTTT

v_gene: TRBV5-4
abundance: NA
d_gene: NA
j_gene: TRBJ1-2
CDR3aa: CASRQFTGTGGYTF
CDR3nt: TGTGCCAGCAGACAGTTCACAGGGACGGGTGGCTACACCTTC

v_gene: TRBV7-2
abundance: NA
d_gene: NA
j_gene: TRBJ1-1
CDR3aa: CASSLSQGITEAFF
CDR3nt: TGTGCCAGCAGCTTATCCCAGGGGATAACTGAAGCTTTCTTT

v_gene: TRBV6-5
abundance: NA
d_gene: TRBD1
j_gene: TRBJ1-1
CDR3aa: CASSRDRDTEAFF
CDR3nt: TGTGCCAGCTCCCGCGACAGGGACACTGAAGCTTTCTTT

v_gene: TRBV7-9
abundance: NA
d_gene: TRBD2
j_gene: TRBJ2-7
CDR3aa: CASSLSLAGGEQYF
CDR3nt: TGTGCCAGCAGCTTAAGTCTAGCGGGAGGGGAGCAGTACTTC

v_gene: TRBV7-9
abundance: NA
d_gene: NA
j_gene: TRBJ2-7
CDR3aa: CASSLKGVGTTAYEQYF
CDR3nt: TGTGCCAGCAGCTTAAAGGGGGTAGGGACAACCGCCTACGAGCAGTACTTC